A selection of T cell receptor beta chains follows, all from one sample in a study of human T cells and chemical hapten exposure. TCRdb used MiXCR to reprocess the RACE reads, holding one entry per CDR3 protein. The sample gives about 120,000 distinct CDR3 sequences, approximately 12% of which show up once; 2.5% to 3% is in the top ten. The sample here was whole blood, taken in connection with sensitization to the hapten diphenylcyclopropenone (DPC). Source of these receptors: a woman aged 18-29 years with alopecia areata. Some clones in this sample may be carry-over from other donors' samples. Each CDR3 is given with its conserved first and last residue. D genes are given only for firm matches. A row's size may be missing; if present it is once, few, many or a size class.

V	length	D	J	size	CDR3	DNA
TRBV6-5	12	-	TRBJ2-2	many	CASSRVTGELFF	TGTGCCAGCAGCAGGGTTACCGGGGAGCTGTTTTTT
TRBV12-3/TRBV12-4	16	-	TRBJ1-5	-	CASSLWATGSNQPQHF	TGTGCCAGCAGTTTATGGGCGACAGGAAGCAATCAGCCCCAGCATTTT
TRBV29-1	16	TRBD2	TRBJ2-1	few	CSVEGLARSSYNEQFF	TGCAGCGTTGAAGGACTAGCTAGGAGCTCCTACAATGAGCAGTTCTTC
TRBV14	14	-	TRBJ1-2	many	CASSQATVGYGYTF	TGTGCCAGCAGCCAAGCCACGGTTGGCTATGGCTACACCTTC
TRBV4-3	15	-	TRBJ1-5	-	CASSQMGGSNQPQHF	TGCGCCAGCAGCCAGATGGGGGGCTCCAATCAGCCCCAGCATTTT
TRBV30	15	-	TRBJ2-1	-	CAWSVLGGSYNEQFF	TGTGCCTGGAGTGTCCTAGGGGGCTCCTACAATGAGCAGTTCTTC
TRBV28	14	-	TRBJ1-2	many	CASSFPRQTYGYTF	TGTGCCAGCAGTTTCCCGCGCCAAACCTATGGCTACACCTTC
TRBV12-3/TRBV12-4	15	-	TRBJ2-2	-	CASSLSSWNTGELFF	TGTGCCAGCAGCCTTAGCAGTTGGAACACCGGGGAGCTGTTTTTT
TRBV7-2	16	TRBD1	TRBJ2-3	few	CASSLEPGQGADTQYF	TGTGCCAGCAGCTTAGAACCGGGACAGGGTGCAGATACGCAGTATTTT
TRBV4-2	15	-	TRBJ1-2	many	CASSHRPGGAYGYTF	TGTGCCAGCAGCCACAGACCGGGAGGGGCCTATGGCTACACCTTC
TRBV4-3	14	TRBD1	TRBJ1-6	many	CASRQGSYNSPLHF	TGCGCCAGCAGACAGGGGTCCTATAATTCACCCCTCCACTTT
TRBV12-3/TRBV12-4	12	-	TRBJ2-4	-	CASSLNKNIQYF	TGTGCCAGCAGTTTAAACAAAAACATTCAGTACTTC
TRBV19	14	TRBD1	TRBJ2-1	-	CASSPGGPWNEQFF	TGTGCCAGTAGTCCAGGGGGACCTTGGAATGAGCAGTTCTTC
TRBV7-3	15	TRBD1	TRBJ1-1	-	CASSPDRAKGTEAFF	TGTGCCAGCAGCCCGGACAGGGCTAAGGGAACTGAAGCTTTCTTT
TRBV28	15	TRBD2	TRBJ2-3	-	CASSGLAGSTDTQYF	TGTGCCAGCAGTGGACTAGCGGGGAGCACAGATACGCAGTATTTT
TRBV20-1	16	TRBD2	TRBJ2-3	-	CSAPKRLAGARETQYF	TGCAGTGCTCCCAAACGACTAGCGGGGGCCCGGGAAACGCAGTATTTT
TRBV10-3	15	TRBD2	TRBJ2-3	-	CAIKGLAGASDTQYF	TGTGCCATCAAAGGACTAGCGGGGGCTTCAGATACGCAGTATTTT
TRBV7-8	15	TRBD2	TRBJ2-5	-	CASSTSGGSQETQYF	TGTGCCAGCAGCACTAGCGGGGGGTCCCAAGAGACCCAGTACTTC
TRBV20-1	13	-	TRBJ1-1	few	CSPRGDMNTEAFF	TGCAGCCCTAGGGGCGACATGAACACTGAAGCTTTCTTT
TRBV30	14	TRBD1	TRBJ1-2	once	CAWSPGTAVYGYTF	TGTGCCTGGAGTCCCGGGACAGCTGTCTATGGCTACACCTTC
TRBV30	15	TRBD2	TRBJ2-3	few	CAWKALSGGTDTQYF	TGTGCCTGGAAGGCCCTTAGCGGGGGCACAGATACGCAGTATTTT
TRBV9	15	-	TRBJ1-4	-	CASSVDHGTNEKLFF	TGTGCCAGCAGCGTAGACCATGGAACTAATGAAAAACTGTTTTTT
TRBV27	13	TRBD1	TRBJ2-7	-	CASSYTTGREQYF	TGTGCCAGCAGTTACACGACAGGGCGCGAGCAGTACTTC
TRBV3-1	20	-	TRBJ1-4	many	CASSQKSGTPTISTNEKLFF	TGTGCCAGCAGCCAAAAGAGCGGGACACCCACAATTTCAACTAATGAAAAACTGTTTTTT
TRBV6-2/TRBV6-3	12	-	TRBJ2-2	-	CASSFFAGELFF	TGTGCCAGCAGTTTCTTTGCCGGGGAGCTGTTTTTT
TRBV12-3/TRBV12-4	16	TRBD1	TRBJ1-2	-	CASSLGRTGTAYGYTF	TGTGCCAGCAGTTTAGGCAGGACAGGGACGGCCTATGGCTACACCTTC
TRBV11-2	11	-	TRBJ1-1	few	CASSPGIRAFF	TGTGCCAGCAGCCCCGGGATCAGGGCTTTCTTT
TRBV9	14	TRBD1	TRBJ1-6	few	CASSGGQGRSPLHF	TGTGCCAGCAGCGGAGGACAGGGGAGGTCACCCCTCCACTTT
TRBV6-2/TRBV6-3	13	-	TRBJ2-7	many	CASSYRAVGEQYF	TGTGCCAGCAGTTACAGGGCAGTCGGGGAGCAGTACTTC